This record covers a single TCR beta chain. The data were taken from a study of blood T cell repertoires in COVID-19. Study information: Acute-phase and convalescent COVID-19 samples originated in the United States, Italy and Spain. T cells, B-cell-depleted T cells, or PBMCs provided the cDNA or gDNA that served as material.

In the original workflow: Using reference gene primer amplification, nucleated cell counts were estimated. Repertoires were generated with immunoSEQ multiplex PCR, while TCRdb's copy carries only in-frame clones and drops some. Clone size and the V and J calls come from that table; the DNA yielded D and trimming. The table lists 200,000 to 250,000 clones, roughly nine tenths of them singletons. The J segment lost 4 bases and the V segment lost 4 bases, leaving 4 bases of the junction unmatched. The CDR3 loop spans 15 amino acids. Per germline, CDR1 MGHRA and CDR2 YSYEKL. The Seattle patients joined while their infection was active and were tracked longitudinally afterward.

The chain joins TRBV4-1 to TRBJ2-5; 12 bases are a match to TRBD2. The clonotype was recovered from a man in his sixties with COVID-19, enrolled during active disease. Sequencing used peripheral blood. The CDR3 region has the DNA TGCGCCAGCAGCCGGGCTAGCGGGGGGGTAGAGACCCAGTACTTC. Amino acids: CASSRASGGVETQYF.